The present entry profiles one TCR beta chain with its context. Its antigen is undetermined. Researchers built TCR beta libraries using quantitative 5'-RACE with molecular barcodes. TCRdb used MiXCR to reprocess the 5' RACE reads, holding one entry per CDR3 protein. The table has about 540,000 distinct CDR3 sequences, over 9.5% seen once; the top ten hold nearly 7%. The entry originates in a study of CD8 T cells in ankylosing spondylitis. CDR1 is DFQATT and CDR2 is SNEGSKA in the germline V gene (reference sequence). The CDR3 runs to 15 residues. After removal of 6 bases from V and 6 bases from J, the junction contained 9 bases not matched to a gene. General observations from the study: One TCR beta motif, made up of eight highly homologous variants, appeared characteristic of ankylosing spondylitis blood.

The chain employs TRBV20-1 and TRBJ2-2; 11 bases agree with TRBD2. This clonotype was sampled from a male donor with ankylosing spondylitis. The sequenced sample was blood, either unsorted or a sorted T cell fraction (not recorded which). This chain's CDR3 is CSAPNSGRAPGELFF. The CDR3 DNA reads TGCAGTGCCCCGAATAGCGGGAGGGCCCCCGGGGAGCTGTTTTTT.